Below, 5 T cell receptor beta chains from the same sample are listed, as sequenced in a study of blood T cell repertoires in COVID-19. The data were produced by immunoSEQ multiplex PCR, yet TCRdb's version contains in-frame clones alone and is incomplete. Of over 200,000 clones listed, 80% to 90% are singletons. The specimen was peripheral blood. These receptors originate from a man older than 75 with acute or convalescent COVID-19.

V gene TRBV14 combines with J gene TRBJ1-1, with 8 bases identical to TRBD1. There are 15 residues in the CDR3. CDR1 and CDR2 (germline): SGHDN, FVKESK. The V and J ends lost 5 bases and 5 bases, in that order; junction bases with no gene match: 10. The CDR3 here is CASSKDRVRRTEAFF. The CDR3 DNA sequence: TGTGCCAGCAGCAAGGACAGGGTAAGACGAACTGAAGCTTTCTTT.

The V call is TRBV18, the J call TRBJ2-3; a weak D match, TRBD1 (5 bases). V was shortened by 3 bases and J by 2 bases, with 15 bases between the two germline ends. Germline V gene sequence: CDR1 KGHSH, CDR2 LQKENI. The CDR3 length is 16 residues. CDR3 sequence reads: CASSPGHGSYTDTQYF. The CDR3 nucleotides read TGTGCCAGCTCACCTGGACACGGGTCCTACACAGATACGCAGTATTTT.

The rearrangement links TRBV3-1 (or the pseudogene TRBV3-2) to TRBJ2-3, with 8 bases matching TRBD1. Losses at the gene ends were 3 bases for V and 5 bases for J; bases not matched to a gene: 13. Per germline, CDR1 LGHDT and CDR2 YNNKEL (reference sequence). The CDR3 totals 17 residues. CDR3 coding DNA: TGTGCCAGCAGCCAGTCGGACAGGGTGTTTGTCCGAGATACGCAGTATTTT. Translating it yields CASSQSDRVFVRDTQYF.

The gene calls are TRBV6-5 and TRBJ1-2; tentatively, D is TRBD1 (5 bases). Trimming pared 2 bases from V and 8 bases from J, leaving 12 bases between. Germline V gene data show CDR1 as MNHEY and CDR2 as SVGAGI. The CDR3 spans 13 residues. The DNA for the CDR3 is TGTGCCAGCAGTTACCTCAGGGTAGGCGGCTACACCTTC. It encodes CASSYLRVGGYTF.

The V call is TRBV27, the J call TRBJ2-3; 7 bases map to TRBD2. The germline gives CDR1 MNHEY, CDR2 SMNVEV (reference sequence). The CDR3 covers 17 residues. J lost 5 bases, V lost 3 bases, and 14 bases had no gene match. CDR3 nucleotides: TGTGCCAGCAGTTTTCGTGGCGTAACGGTAGCGGGAGATACGCAGTATTTT. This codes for CASSFRGVTVAGDTQYF.